The clone carrying this T cell receptor (beta chain) appeared a few times. These data originate in a study of blood T cell repertoires in COVID-19. Libraries were prepared by immunoSEQ multiplex PCR; TCRdb keeps only in-frame clonotypes and omits some of them. This table has hundreds of thousands of clones, roughly 87% appearing once. Trimming left V 8 bases short and J 6 bases short, with 13 bases between. CDR1 is SEHNR, CDR2 FQNEAQ, per germline (reference sequence). There are 13 residues in the CDR3. The chain combines TRBV7-9 with TRBJ2-2; perhaps TRBD2 as D (5 bases). The sample taken for sequencing was PBMCs or T cells enriched from blood (not recorded which). The receptor comes from a woman aged 18-29 years who had recovered from COVID-19. The CDR3 sequence is CASGSATPGELFF. The DNA of the CDR3 is TGTGCCAGCGGTAGCGCCACCCCCGGGGAGCTGTTTTTT.